This T cell receptor beta chain was observed in a study of blood T cell repertoires in COVID-19. Across the whole study: The United States, Italy and Spain provided the acute and convalescent COVID-19 samples. From T cells, B-cell-depleted T cells, or PBMCs came the material, which was cDNA or gDNA.

The CDR3 is 15 residues long. Germline V lookup: CDR1 SGHTA, CDR2 FQGNSA. The V end lost 3 bases, the J end lost 2 bases, and 14 bases lay between the germline ends. TCRdb keeps only in-frame clones here, not all; method: immunoSEQ multiplex PCR. There are tens of thousands of clones in the sample; 77% occur only once, and over 2% lies in the top ten. Patients of the Seattle cohort, enrolled during active infection, were followed longitudinally. V gene TRBV7-2 combines with J gene TRBJ2-7; no clear D gene. This sequence was found in a man between 65 and 85 years old with COVID-19, enrolled during active disease. The material sequenced was peripheral blood. The CDR3 sequence: CASSFRIAPTYEQYF. The CDR3 DNA follows: TGTGCCAGCAGCTTCAGGATTGCCCCTACCTACGAGCAGTACTTC.